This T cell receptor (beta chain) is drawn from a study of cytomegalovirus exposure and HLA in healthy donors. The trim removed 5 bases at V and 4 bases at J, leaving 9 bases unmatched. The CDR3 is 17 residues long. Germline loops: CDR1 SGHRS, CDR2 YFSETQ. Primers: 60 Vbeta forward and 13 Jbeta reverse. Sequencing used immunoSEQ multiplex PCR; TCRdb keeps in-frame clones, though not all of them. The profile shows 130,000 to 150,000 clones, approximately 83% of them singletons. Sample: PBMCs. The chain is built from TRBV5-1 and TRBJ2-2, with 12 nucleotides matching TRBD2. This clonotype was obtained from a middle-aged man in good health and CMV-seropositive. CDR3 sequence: CASRPLAGGQGTGELFF. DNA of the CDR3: TGCGCCAGCAGACCCCTAGCGGGGGGGCAGGGCACCGGGGAGCTGTTTTTT.